The T cell receptor (beta chain) described here comes from a study of T-cell reconstitution after alpha-beta-depleted transplantation in children. This clonotype has a handful of counts. Unique molecular identifiers were incorporated into the prepared TCRbeta library. MiXCR was run by TCRdb on the PCR reads, yielding one entry per CDR3 protein. Here the sample spans approximately 590,000 distinct CDR3 sequences, roughly 10% being singletons. Trimming shortened V by 2 bases and J by 5 bases, and 14 bases separated the two germline ends. The CDR3 contains 15 residues. The specimen was PBMCs from the stem cell graft donor, collected from the stem cell graft. This chain joins TRBV12-3 or TRBV12-4 and TRBJ2-3, with a weak D call TRBD2 (5 bases). The clonotype was recovered from a human donor who donated a stem cell graft to a child with acute myeloid leukemia. DNA for the CDR3: TGTGCCAGCAGTTTACAAGCGGAGCTTAAAGATACGCAGTATTTT. Translation: CASSLQAELKDTQYF.